This T cell receptor (beta chain) derives from a study of PD-1 blockade in classical Hodgkin lymphoma. Time point given: cycle 4 day 1 (C4D1), after 5 to 7 weeks of nivolumab. Each patient's relapse followed autologous stem cell transplantation, and brentuximab vedotin exposure varied. Patients had relapsed/refractory classical Hodgkin lymphoma with complete response, partial response or progressive disease as best response. The repertoire was sequenced with immunoSEQ multiplex PCR; TCRdb's copy has only in-frame clones and lacks some. This table has roughly 20,000 clones, 70% to 85% appearing once. Findings and caveats of the study: The baseline diversity of complete responders showed similarity to that of newly diagnosed patients. Healthy donors were reported to have higher baseline TCR diversity than newly diagnosed patients. Some patients started nivolumab under 1 year after ASCT, and they were excluded.

Germline CDR1 and CDR2: MGHRA and YSYEKL. The CDR3 runs to 15 residues. V shed 0 bases, J shed 4 bases, and the junction held 6 bases outside the gene matches. Remarks on this clone: What it binds is not known.

The receptor was isolated from a human donor with classical Hodgkin lymphoma. This chain uses TRBV4-1 with TRBJ2-7; 7 bases agree with TRBD1. This specimen was peripheral blood mononuclear cells (PBMCs), taken before the fourth cycle of nivolumab. The CDR3 spells CASSQDLDREYEQYF. DNA for the CDR3: TGCGCCAGCAGCCAAGATTTAGACAGGGAATACGAGCAGTACTTC.